A selection of T cell receptor beta chains follows, all from one sample in a study of PD-1 blockade in classical Hodgkin lymphoma. Method: immunoSEQ multiplex PCR; TCRdb's copy keeps in-frame clones and lacks some. The table has tens of thousands of clones, 85% seen once. The sequencing used CD4+ T cells from blood, collected at baseline. All receptors derive from a human donor with classical Hodgkin lymphoma. CDR3s include the opening cysteine and the closing phenylalanine or tryptophan. A D gene is named only where the DNA matches it firmly. Clone size is given for some rows only: seen once, a few or many times, or a class if the clone is expanded.

clone size: .
D gene: TRBD2
CDR3 length: 16
J gene: TRBJ2-7
V gene: TRBV30
CDR3 DNA: TGTGCCTGGAGTCCCCGAGGCGGGAGGGCCTACCACGAGCAGTACTTC
CDR3 protein: CAWSPRGGRAYHEQYF

clone size: .
D gene: .
CDR3 length: 13
J gene: TRBJ2-7
V gene: TRBV4-1
CDR3 DNA: TGCGCCAGCAGCCAAAGGGTGACCTACGAGCAGTACTTC
CDR3 protein: CASSQRVTYEQYF

clone size: .
D gene: TRBD1
CDR3 length: 15
J gene: TRBJ1-2
V gene: TRBV19
CDR3 DNA: TGTGCCAGTAGTATAGGCAGACAGGGGGTCCGTGGCTACACCTTC
CDR3 protein: CASSIGRQGVRGYTF

clone size: .
D gene: TRBD1
CDR3 length: 17
J gene: TRBJ2-3
V gene: TRBV9
CDR3 DNA: TGTGCCAGCAGCGCGAGTTGGGGACAGGGGCTCACAGATACGCAGTATTTT
CDR3 protein: CASSASWGQGLTDTQYF

clone size: .
D gene: .
CDR3 length: 15
J gene: TRBJ2-2
V gene: TRBV6-5
CDR3 DNA: TGTGCCAGCAGACCAACTAAAACGAACACCGGGGAGCTGTTTTTT
CDR3 protein: CASRPTKTNTGELFF

clone size: .
D gene: TRBD1
CDR3 length: 16
J gene: TRBJ2-7
V gene: TRBV2
CDR3 DNA: TGTGCCAGCAGGAGGGGGCTCGGGGTTAGAGCCTACGAGCAGTACTTC
CDR3 protein: CASRRGLGVRAYEQYF

clone size: .
D gene: .
CDR3 length: 16
J gene: TRBJ2-7
V gene: TRBV5-1
CDR3 DNA: TGCGCCAGCAGCTTGGGACAGGAGATCTACTCCTACGAGCAGTACTTC
CDR3 protein: CASSLGQEIYSYEQYF

clone size: once
D gene: .
CDR3 length: 14
J gene: TRBJ1-2
V gene: TRBV10-2
CDR3 DNA: TGCGCCAGCAGTGAGTCACGGGGGTCGGGTGGCTACACCTTC
CDR3 protein: CASSESRGSGGYTF

clone size: .
D gene: TRBD1
CDR3 length: 19
J gene: TRBJ1-1
V gene: TRBV16
CDR3 DNA: TGTGCCAGCAGCCAAGCTAAGACAGGGGGTGTAAATCGGAACACTGAAGCTTTCTTT
CDR3 protein: CASSQAKTGGVNRNTEAFF

clone size: .
D gene: TRBD1
CDR3 length: 17
J gene: TRBJ2-1
V gene: TRBV7-2
CDR3 DNA: TGTGCCAGCAGTCCCCCGGGACAGGGTGGTCGGGGTAATGAGCAGTTCTTC
CDR3 protein: CASSPPGQGGRGNEQFF

clone size: .
D gene: .
CDR3 length: 14
J gene: TRBJ1-1
V gene: TRBV7-9
CDR3 DNA: TGTGCCAGCAGCCCCTGGACAGAGAACACTGAAGCTTTCTTT
CDR3 protein: CASSPWTENTEAFF

clone size: few
D gene: .
CDR3 length: 14
J gene: TRBJ1-1
V gene: TRBV7-9
CDR3 DNA: TGTGCCAGCAGCCTTACCCCCGCACCCACTGAAGCTTTCTTT
CDR3 protein: CASSLTPAPTEAFF

clone size: few
D gene: .
CDR3 length: 20
J gene: TRBJ1-3
V gene: TRBV4-1
CDR3 DNA: TGCGCCAGCAGCCACGCCGAACTCAAAGGCAGGGACAAGACTGGAAACACCATATATTTT
CDR3 protein: CASSHAELKGRDKTGNTIYF

clone size: .
D gene: TRBD2
CDR3 length: 14
J gene: TRBJ2-1
V gene: TRBV19
CDR3 DNA: TGTGCCAGTTCCGGGACTAGAATTCCCAATGAGCAGTTCTTC
CDR3 protein: CASSGTRIPNEQFF

clone size: .
D gene: TRBD1
CDR3 length: 19
J gene: TRBJ2-1
V gene: TRBV10-1
CDR3 DNA: TGCGCCAGCAGTCAAACGACAGGGGGGATGAATAGGGGAGACAATGAGCAGTTCTTC
CDR3 protein: CASSQTTGGMNRGDNEQFF

clone size: .
D gene: TRBD1
CDR3 length: 14
J gene: TRBJ1-2
V gene: TRBV5-6
CDR3 DNA: TGTGCCAGCAGCTTGCTCCGGGACAGGGATGGCTACACCTTC
CDR3 protein: CASSLLRDRDGYTF

clone size: few
D gene: .
CDR3 length: 12
J gene: TRBJ1-2
V gene: TRBV5-1
CDR3 DNA: TGCGCCAGCAGATATGACACCGGAGGCTACACCTTC
CDR3 protein: CASRYDTGGYTF

clone size: .
D gene: .
CDR3 length: 16
J gene: TRBJ1-5
V gene: TRBV5-6
CDR3 DNA: TGTGCCAGCAGCAGAGGTGGCAGGGGAAGCAATCAGCCCCAGCATTTT
CDR3 protein: CASSRGGRGSNQPQHF

clone size: .
D gene: .
CDR3 length: 17
J gene: TRBJ2-2
V gene: TRBV4-2
CDR3 DNA: TGTGCCAGCAGCCAAGACTTACAGGGTGTATTGCCCGGGGAGCTGTTTTTT
CDR3 protein: CASSQDLQGVLPGELFF

clone size: .
D gene: TRBD1
CDR3 length: 13
J gene: TRBJ1-4
V gene: TRBV5-1
CDR3 DNA: TGCGCCAGCACAACAGGGGGCGGCGAAAAACTGTTTTTT
CDR3 protein: CASTTGGGEKLFF

clone size: few
D gene: TRBD1
CDR3 length: 15
J gene: TRBJ1-4
V gene: TRBV2
CDR3 DNA: TGTGCCAGCAAGGATAGCGGGACAGCTAATGAAAAACTGTTTTTT
CDR3 protein: CASKDSGTANEKLFF

clone size: .
D gene: .
CDR3 length: 15
J gene: TRBJ2-5
V gene: TRBV28
CDR3 DNA: TGTGCCAGCACCCCAGGGGGGCTAGACACAGAGACCCAGTACTTC
CDR3 protein: CASTPGGLDTETQYF

clone size: .
D gene: .
CDR3 length: 17
J gene: TRBJ1-2
V gene: TRBV28
CDR3 DNA: TGTGCCAGCAGTTCCCCCTGGGGCAGAGAGGCTAACTATGGCTACACCTTC
CDR3 protein: CASSSPWGREANYGYTF

clone size: .
D gene: TRBD2
CDR3 length: 15
J gene: TRBJ2-1
V gene: TRBV13
CDR3 DNA: TGTGCCAGCAACCTCGCAATAGCGGGGTACAATGAGCAGTTCTTC
CDR3 protein: CASNLAIAGYNEQFF

clone size: .
D gene: TRBD1
CDR3 length: 16
J gene: TRBJ2-3
V gene: TRBV19
CDR3 DNA: TGTGCCAGTAGTACCCGACAGGGTGGCTCGTCGTATACGCAGTATTTT
CDR3 protein: CASSTRQGGSSYTQYF

clone size: .
D gene: .
CDR3 length: 17
J gene: TRBJ1-1
V gene: TRBV6-1
CDR3 DNA: TGTGCCAGCAGTGAATCCTTAAGCAGGTCCCAGGGGACTGAAGCTTTCTTT
CDR3 protein: CASSESLSRSQGTEAFF

clone size: .
D gene: .
CDR3 length: 15
J gene: TRBJ1-6
V gene: TRBV5-8
CDR3 DNA: TGTGCCAGCAGCTTGGAAGGCCTATATAATTCACCCCTCCACTTT
CDR3 protein: CASSLEGLYNSPLHF

clone size: .
D gene: .
CDR3 length: 16
J gene: TRBJ1-2
V gene: TRBV27
CDR3 DNA: TGTGCCAGCAAATATGATGGACTCACCCTCAGAGATGGCTACACCTTC
CDR3 protein: CASKYDGLTLRDGYTF

clone size: few
D gene: .
CDR3 length: 10
J gene: TRBJ1-1
V gene: TRBV20-1
CDR3 DNA: TGCAGTGCTAGCTTGGGGAAAGCTTTCTTT
CDR3 protein: CSASLGKAFF